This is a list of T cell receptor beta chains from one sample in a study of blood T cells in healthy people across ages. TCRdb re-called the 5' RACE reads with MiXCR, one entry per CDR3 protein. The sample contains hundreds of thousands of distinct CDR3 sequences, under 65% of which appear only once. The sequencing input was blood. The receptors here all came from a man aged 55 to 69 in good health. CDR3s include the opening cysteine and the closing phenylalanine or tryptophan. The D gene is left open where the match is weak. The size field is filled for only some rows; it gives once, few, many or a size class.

TGTGCCAGCAGCTTAGCCCCAGAGACCCAGTACTTC,CASSLAPETQYF,few,TRBV11-1,-,TRBJ2-5
TGTGCCAGCAGTGAACTAGCGGGGGGGCAAGAGACCCAGTACTTC,CASSELAGGQETQYF,few,TRBV6-1,TRBD2,TRBJ2-5
TGCGCCAGCAGCAAGTTAGCGGAAGCCTACAATGAGCAGTTCTTC,CASSKLAEAYNEQFF,-,TRBV5-1,-,TRBJ2-1
TGCAGCGGCCAACCGGGACAGGGGGCGGACGAGACCCAGTACTTC,CSGQPGQGADETQYF,-,TRBV29-1,TRBD1,TRBJ2-5
TGCGCCAGCAGCGTGGACCCCTACGAGCAGTACTTC,CASSVDPYEQYF,few,TRBV5-1,-,TRBJ2-7
TGTGCCAGCTCACCCAGACTAGCCAAAAACATTCAGTACTTC,CASSPRLAKNIQYF,-,TRBV18,-,TRBJ2-4
TGTGCCAGCAGTCCCAGTGTTAACTATGGCTACACCTTC,CASSPSVNYGYTF,-,TRBV27,-,TRBJ1-2
TGCAGCGTTGAGGTACACCCTAACTATGGCTACACCTTC,CSVEVHPNYGYTF,once,TRBV29-1,-,TRBJ1-2
TGTGCCAGCAGTGAAATGGGTGAGCAGTTCTTC,CASSEMGEQFF,-,TRBV6-1,-,TRBJ2-1
TGCGCCAGCAGCCCACCCTCAGGGGCTTTCTACAATGAGCAGTACTTC,CASSPPSGAFYNEQYF,-,TRBV5-1,-,TRBJ2-7
TGTGCCAGCAGCTACCCCCGCACAGATACGCAGTATTTT,CASSYPRTDTQYF,-,TRBV7-2,-,TRBJ2-3
TGTGCCAGCAGCCCGGACACCCGCTATGGCTACACCTTC,CASSPDTRYGYTF,few,TRBV6-5,-,TRBJ1-2
TGTGCCAGCAGCCTAACCCGCTACAGACTTAGTGCCCACAATGAGCAGTTCTTC,CASSLTRYRLSAHNEQFF,-,TRBV11-2,-,TRBJ2-1
-,CASTVLRGVQEKLFF,-,TRBV2,-,TRBJ1-4
TGTGCCAGCAGTTTCGGACTAGCGGGGTCCTACTTCACAGATACGCAGTATTTT,CASSFGLAGSYFTDTQYF,-,TRBV28,TRBD2,TRBJ2-3
TGCAGCGTGAGGGGGGGGCCGAACACTGAAGCTTTCTTT,CSVRGGPNTEAFF,few,TRBV29-1,-,TRBJ1-1
TGCGCCAGCAGCCAAAGCGGTCCCGTCGCGGGGGGACGGATTACCCCTAACTATGGCTACACCTTC,CASSQSGPVAGGRITPNYGYTF,-,TRBV4-1,-,TRBJ1-2
TGTGCCAGCAGTGGGGGACAGGGGACTCTCTACGAGCAGTACTTC,CASSGGQGTLYEQYF,few,TRBV6-6,TRBD1,TRBJ2-7
TGTGCCAGCGGATCGACGGAGACCCAGTACTTC,CASGSTETQYF,-,TRBV18,-,TRBJ2-5
TGTGCCAGCGGTCGCGGACTAGCGCACCAAGAGACCCAGTACTTC,CASGRGLAHQETQYF,-,TRBV12-3/TRBV12-4,TRBD2,TRBJ2-5
TGTGCCAGCAGCCAAGGGGAAGCGCACACCGGGGAGCTGTTTTTT,CASSQGEAHTGELFF,-,TRBV4-2,-,TRBJ2-2
TGTGCCATCAGTGGGGGGGCCAGGGGATACAATGAGCAGTTCTTC,CAISGGARGYNEQFF,few,TRBV10-3,-,TRBJ2-1
TGTGCCAGCGCGGGGGGAAGGGGACGACCCCTCCACTTT,CASAGGRGRPLHF,few,TRBV6-5,-,TRBJ1-6
TGTGCCAGCAGTTTTCGGGGGGCGAAAGAGACCCAGTACTTC,CASSFRGAKETQYF,-,TRBV12-3/TRBV12-4,-,TRBJ2-5
TGTGCCAGCAGCAAACCCTTCGGGACAGGGGGCTACGAGCAGTACTTC,CASSKPFGTGGYEQYF,many,TRBV21-1,-,TRBJ2-7
TGCAGCGTTGGGGGCCCAGGCTACACCTTC,CSVGGPGYTF,-,TRBV29-1,-,TRBJ1-2
TGCGCTAGTGGTTTAGGTTCAACTAGCACAGATACGCAGTATTTT,CASGLGSTSTDTQYF,-,TRBV12-5,-,TRBJ2-3
TGCAGTGCTATTTGGCTACCAAACGAGCAGTACTTC,CSAIWLPNEQYF,-,TRBV20-1,-,TRBJ2-7
TGCAGCGTTGAGGAAGAGGACGGTCTAATCTATGGCTACACCTTC,CSVEEEDGLIYGYTF,few,TRBV29-1,-,TRBJ1-2
TGTGCCAGCTCACCACCGACTAGCGGGGGGGCCTACGAGCAGTACTTC,CASSPPTSGGAYEQYF,-,TRBV18,TRBD2,TRBJ2-7
TGTGCCAGCAGCCATGAACAGGGGAGGACTGAAGCTTTCTTT,CASSHEQGRTEAFF,-,TRBV4-2,TRBD1,TRBJ1-1
TGTGCCAGCAGCCCGGTGGGGGGCCCCACAGATACGCAGTATTTT,CASSPVGGPTDTQYF,many,TRBV7-7,-,TRBJ2-3
TGCAGTGCTCGGACTAGCGGGACTAATGAGCAGTTCTTC,CSARTSGTNEQFF,-,TRBV20-1,TRBD2,TRBJ2-1
TGTGCCACCAGCAATGGAATTAATGAAAAACTGTTTTTT,CATSNGINEKLFF,-,TRBV15,-,TRBJ1-4
TGCAGTGCTCCACTCCTAGCGGGGGACAATGAGCAGTTCTTC,CSAPLLAGDNEQFF,-,TRBV20-1,TRBD2,TRBJ2-1
TGTGCCAGCAGCCTGGTGGGGGGGACAGGGGACAATGAGCAGTTCTTC,CASSLVGGTGDNEQFF,-,TRBV5-5,TRBD1,TRBJ2-1
TGTGCCAGCAGCTTAGCGGGGGGAATCAATGAGCAGTTCTTC,CASSLAGGINEQFF,few,TRBV7-9,-,TRBJ2-1
TGTGCCAGCAGTTTTTTTGGTCAGGAATCCCGAGAGACCCAGTACTTC,CASSFFGQESRETQYF,-,TRBV27,-,TRBJ2-5
TGTGCCAGCAGCCAAGAAGGACGGGGCTCCGGAGAGACCCAGTACTTC,CASSQEGRGSGETQYF,few,TRBV3-1,-,TRBJ2-5
TGTGCCAGCACCCTACAGCCTGCAACTAATGAAAAACTGTTTTTT,CASTLQPATNEKLFF,-,TRBV28,-,TRBJ1-4
TGTGCCAGCAGTGAGCCGGGACAGCAAAAGACCCAGTACTTC,CASSEPGQQKTQYF,-,TRBV25-1,TRBD1,TRBJ2-5
TGCGCCAGCAGCTTCCAGGGGGCGGGCGACGAGCAGTACTTC,CASSFQGAGDEQYF,once,TRBV5-1,TRBD1,TRBJ2-7